This T cell receptor beta chain was captured by sequencing in a study of T cell responses to AZD1222 COVID-19 vaccine. Study-wide results and caveats: Among spike-specific TCRs, nearly half reportedly target unmutated variant regions.

Points on this clone: What it recognizes is unknown.

Profiled with immunoSEQ multiplex PCR; TCRdb holds only in-frame clones, not every one. The table has about 150,000 clones, approximately 87% seen once. This CDR3 contains 16 residues. V dropped 5 bases and J dropped 7; count of bases not matched to a gene: 9. Germline lookup yields CDR1 SGHTA and CDR2 FQGNSA. V gene TRBV7-2 combines with J gene TRBJ2-2; 11 bases are a match to TRBD2. The sample here was peripheral blood, taken on day 0 of MenACWY control vaccination. The sequence was collected from an adult in good health. CDR3 in amino acids: CASSPTSGSMGGELFF. DNA of the CDR3: TGTGCCAGCAGCCCAACTAGCGGGAGTATGGGCGGGGAGCTGTTTTTT.